This entry describes one TCR beta chain. Its matching antigen is unknown. The sample originates from a study of cytomegalovirus exposure and HLA in healthy donors. Study findings and constraints: A later analysis linked a missense DCLRE1C variant to TCR beta V- and J-gene trimming. Among immune exposure information, only CMV serostatus was available.

13 Jbeta primers and 60 Vbeta primers were used for the PCR. As processed by the authors: Unique TCR beta chains numbered roughly 83 million in a later analysis, with about 9.9 million shared. TCRdb's table, derived via immunoSEQ multiplex PCR, lists solely in-frame clones and lacks some. V and J calls plus clone size are reproduced from that table; the DNA served to infer D and trimming. The profile shows about 130,000 clones, about 61% of them singletons. The TCR originated in a woman aged 40 to 49 in good health and CMV-seronegative. The sequencing input was PBMCs.

For the CDR3, the DNA is TGCGCCAGCAGGCAATGGACAGGGGCCTCCGAGCAGTACTTC. It encodes CASRQWTGASEQYF. V is TRBV5-1 and J is TRBJ2-7; 9 positions agree with TRBD1. The CDR3 sequence is 14 residues long. Germline CDR1 reads SGHRS; CDR2 reads YFSETQ. The junction had 9 bases not matched to a gene; V was cut back by 5 bases and J by 6 bases.